This record looks at one T cell receptor (beta chain) sequence and its context. Its cognate antigen is unknown. Likely a read error: the CDR3 ends without its conserved phenylalanine or tryptophan. Because the CDR3's place on the DNA is in doubt, the DNA is left out and the CDR3 is given as listed by TCRdb. The data were obtained in a study of cytomegalovirus exposure and HLA in healthy donors. Study findings and constraints: Listed as cytomegalovirus-associated were over 150 TCR beta chains.

All the people who gave samples were healthy bone marrow donors. The CDR3 extends over 8 residues, inclusive of both ends. Germline V gene lookup returns CDR1 LNHDA and CDR2 SQIVND (reference sequence). The study ran its PCR with 60 Vbeta and 13 Jbeta primers. TCRdb keeps only in-frame clones here, not all; method: immunoSEQ multiplex PCR. The data show roughly 180,000 clones, about 77% seen once. The clonotype comes from a woman in her twenties or thirties in good health and CMV-seropositive. The V gene is TRBV19, the J gene TRBJ2-3; the table assigns TRBD1, which was not confirmed against the DNA. Sequenced input: PBMCs. The CDR3 here is CASKEQGG.